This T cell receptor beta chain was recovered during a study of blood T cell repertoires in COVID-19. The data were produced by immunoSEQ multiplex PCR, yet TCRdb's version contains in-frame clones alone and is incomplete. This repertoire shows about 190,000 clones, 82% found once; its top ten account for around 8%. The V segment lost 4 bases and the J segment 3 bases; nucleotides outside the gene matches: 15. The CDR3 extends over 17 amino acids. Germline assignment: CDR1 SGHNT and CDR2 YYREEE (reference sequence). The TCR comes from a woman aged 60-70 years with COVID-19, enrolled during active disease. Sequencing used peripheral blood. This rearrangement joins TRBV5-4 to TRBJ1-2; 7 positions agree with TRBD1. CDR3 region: CASSDSHGARGDYGYTF. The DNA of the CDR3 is TGTGCCAGCAGCGACTCACACGGGGCCAGGGGGGACTATGGCTACACCTTC. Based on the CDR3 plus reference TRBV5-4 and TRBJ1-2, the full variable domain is ETGVTQSPTHLIKTRGQQVTLRCSSQSGHNTVSWYQQALGQGPQFIFQYYREEENGRGNFPPRFSGLQFPNYSSELNVNALELDDSALYLCASSDSHGARGDYGYTFGSGTRLTVV.